The next 6 T cell receptor beta chains were all read from a single sample in a study of blood T cell repertoires in COVID-19. Method: immunoSEQ multiplex PCR; TCRdb's copy keeps in-frame clones and lacks some. The repertoire holds about 180,000 clones, more than 80% seen once, with 5.5% to 7.5% in the top ten. Sample: peripheral blood. The source is a human donor in a cohort sampled during active COVID-19.

This clone appeared once. This chain links TRBV19 with TRBJ1-1; D might be TRBD1 (5 bases). The V and J ends lost 4 bases and 9 bases respectively, with 9 bases between them. The germline CDR1 and CDR2 sequences are LNHDA and SQIVND (reference sequence). The CDR3 covers 11 residues. CDR3 protein: CASSTGHKAFF. The CDR3 DNA reads TGTGCCAGTAGTACTGGACATAAAGCTTTCTTT. Full variable domain (missing parts from reference TRBV19 and TRBJ1-1): DGGITQSPKYLFRKEGQNVTLSCEQNLNHDAMYWYRQDPGQGLRLIYYSQIVNDFQKGDIAEGYSVSREKKESFPLTVTSAQKNPTAFYLCASSTGHKAFFGQGTRLTVV.

This clone was observed a handful of times. The rearrangement joins TRBV12-3 or TRBV12-4 to TRBJ2-1; tentatively, D is TRBD1 (7 bases). CDR3 size: 11 residues. The V end was cut by 6 bases, the J end by 15 bases, with 15 bases between. This chain's CDR3 is CASSPQGGLFF. The CDR3 bases are TGTGCCAGCAGCCCCCAGGGGGGCCTGTTCTTC.

Comments on this clone: This sample includes further DNA sequences coding for the same CDR3. The chain is built from TRBV6-5 and TRBJ1-2, with 7 nucleotides matching TRBD1. The CDR3 is 13 amino acids. Germline V gives CDR1 MNHEY, CDR2 SVGAGI. The J segment lost 3 bases and the V segment lost 5 bases, leaving 3 bases of the junction unmatched. The CDR3 here is CASSPDRDYGYTF. CDR3 nucleotide sequence: TGTGCCAGCAGTCCCGACAGGGACTATGGCTACACCTTC.

The V gene is TRBV5-1, the J gene TRBJ1-1; 7 bases fit TRBD1. CDR3 length equals 16 residues. Germline lookup yields CDR1 SGHRS and CDR2 YFSETQ. After removal of 3 bases from V and 1 base from J, the junction contained 9 bases not matched to a gene. The CDR3 nucleotides read TGCGCCAGCAGCTCTGGGACAGACCCAAGGAACACTGAAGCTTTCTTT. This translates into CASSSGTDPRNTEAFF.

V usage is TRBV6-6 and J usage is TRBJ2-3; D possibly corresponds to TRBD2 (6 bases). Germline values: CDR1 MNHNY, CDR2 SVGAGI (reference sequence). CDR3 length: 15 residues. Trimming took 5 bases from V and 4 from J, leaving 16 bases between them. The CDR3: CASSLGLASADTQYF. CDR3 sequence (DNA): TGTGCCAGCAGTCTTGGTCTAGCGTCTGCAGATACGCAGTATTTT.

This sequence joins TRBV11-2 and TRBJ1-5, with 7 bases matching TRBD1. Losses at the gene ends were 5 bases for V and 7 bases for J; bases not matched to a gene: 5. Germline-derived CDR1 and CDR2 are SGHAT and FQNNGV. The CDR3 length is 13 residues. The CDR3 region is CASSAGQAQPQHF. CDR3 coding DNA: TGTGCCAGCAGCGCCGGACAGGCCCAGCCCCAGCATTTT.